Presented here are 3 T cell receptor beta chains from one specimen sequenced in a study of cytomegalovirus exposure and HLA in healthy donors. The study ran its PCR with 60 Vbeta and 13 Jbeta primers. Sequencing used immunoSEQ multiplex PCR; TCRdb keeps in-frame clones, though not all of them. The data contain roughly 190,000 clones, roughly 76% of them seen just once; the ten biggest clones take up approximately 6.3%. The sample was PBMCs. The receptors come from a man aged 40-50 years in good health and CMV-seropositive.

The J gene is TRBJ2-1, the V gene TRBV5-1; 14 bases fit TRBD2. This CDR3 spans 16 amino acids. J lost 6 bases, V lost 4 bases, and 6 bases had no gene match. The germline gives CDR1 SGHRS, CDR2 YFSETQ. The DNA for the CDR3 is TGCGCCAGCAGCATCGGACTAGCGGGGGGTATCAATGAGCAGTTCTTC. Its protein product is CASSIGLAGGINEQFF.

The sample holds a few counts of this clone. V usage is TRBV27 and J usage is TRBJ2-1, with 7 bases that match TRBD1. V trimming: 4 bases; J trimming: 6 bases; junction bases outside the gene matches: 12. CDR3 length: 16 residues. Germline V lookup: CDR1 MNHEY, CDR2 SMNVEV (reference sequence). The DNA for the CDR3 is TGTGCCAGCAGTTCACTGACAGGGTTGGGGAGCAATGAGCAGTTCTTC. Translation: CASSSLTGLGSNEQFF.

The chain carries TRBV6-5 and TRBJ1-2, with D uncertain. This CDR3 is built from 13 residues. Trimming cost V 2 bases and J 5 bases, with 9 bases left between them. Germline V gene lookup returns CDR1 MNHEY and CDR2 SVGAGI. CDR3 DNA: TGTGCCAGCAGTTACGGCGGCCCATATGGCTACACCTTC. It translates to CASSYGGPYGYTF.